Sequencing of this TCR beta chain was carried out in a study of T cell repertoires in cytomegalovirus infection. As for the study in general: CMV epitopes that were recently identified and HLA-C-restricted were used alongside well-studied HLA-B-restricted ones. Public TCR beta signatures provided an indication of both CMV infection and a matching HLA type.

This clonotype was found many times. The antigen remains unidentified. Study-level results: HLA-C-restricted CMV clonotypes gave the most frequent clonotype in two of eight donors.

Germline values: CDR1 SEHNR, CDR2 FQNEAQ (reference sequence). V dropped 3 bases and J dropped 7; count of bases not matched to a gene: 14. The CDR3 spans 17 residues. In TCRdb, the reads were re-called with MiXCR into one record per CDR3 protein. Found here are 250,000 to 300,000 distinct CDR3 sequences, about 20% of them singletons; the top ten hold about 20%. This chain uses TRBV7-9 with TRBJ1-4; 7 positions agree with TRBD1. The sequence was obtained from a human donor in good health (CMV status not recorded). Some clones in this sample may be carry-over from other donors' samples. Material: cultured PBMCs, obtained from culture after CMV antigen stimulation. The CDR3 DNA sequence: TGTGCCAGCAGCTTCTCCCGGGACAGTCCTCAGGGTGAAAAACTGTTTTTT. Protein: CASSFSRDSPQGEKLFF.